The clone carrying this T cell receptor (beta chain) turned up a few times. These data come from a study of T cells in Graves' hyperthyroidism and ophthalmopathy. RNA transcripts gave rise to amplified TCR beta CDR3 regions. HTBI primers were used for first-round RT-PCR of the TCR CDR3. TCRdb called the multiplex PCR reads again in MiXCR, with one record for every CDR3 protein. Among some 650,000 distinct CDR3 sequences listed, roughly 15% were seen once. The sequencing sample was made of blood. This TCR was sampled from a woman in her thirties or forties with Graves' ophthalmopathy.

The CDR3 spells CASSLVGHFGTGELFF. Here the CDR3 DNA reads TGTGCCAGCAGCTTAGTTGGCCACTTCGGCACCGGGGAGCTGTTTTTT. This sequence joins TRBV7-9 and TRBJ2-2; D is undetermined. V was shortened by 1 base and J by 4 bases, with 13 bases between the two germline ends. The CDR3 runs 16 residues. Germline V gene data show CDR1 as SEHNR and CDR2 as FQNEAQ (reference sequence).